This entry concerns a single T cell receptor beta chain. In its sample, this clone was seen a few times. The clone's antigen remains unknown. Nothing much larger sits one base from this clone, and base qualities are not available. These data belong to a study of blood T cell repertoires in COVID-19 (TCRdb year 2020). In terms of the full investigation: Samples from collaborators originated in the United States, Italy and Spain and spanned both the acute and convalescent phases of COVID-19. The material from the prospective study consisted of cDNA or gDNA derived from T cells, B-cell-depleted T cells, or PBMCs. Deeply sampled blood TCRbeta repertoires from subjects exposed to, actively infected with, or recovered from COVID-19 were included in the dataset. A freely available public database, intended as a resource for researchers studying the immune response to SARS-CoV-2, is where the repertoires were released. Samples came from the ongoing ImmuneRACE study (first 160 participants) plus 1,254 subjects from 6 global collaborators. Nearly every sample came with metadata listing a de-identified subject ID, COVID-19 status, age in years and sex. Where HLA class I and class II types were available, the types were taken from metadata supplied by the sample provider, not from assay-based typing. Broad study findings and their caveats: The quantity of clinical and demographic metadata differed by source and by participant and was supplied without curation.

Whole blood was collected in K2EDTA tubes by collaborating institutions according to the institutions' own protocols. For TCRbeta analysis, collaborators shipped samples as frozen whole blood, isolated PBMCs, or DNA extracted from either of those sample types. CDR1 and CDR2, looked up from the germline V gene, are MNHEY and SVGEGT. V is pruned by 0 bases and J by 2 bases, leaving 10 bases of the junction without a gene match. Including the terminal cysteine and phenylalanine, the CDR3 comprises 19 residues. CDR3 DNA is the only sequence kept; it has 57 bases, read in frame from the first base. The immunoSEQ Assay, a bias-controlled multiplex PCR, was used to amplify TCRbeta CDR3 regions from genomic DNA. The original methods were these. The number of nucleated cells in each sample was estimated by amplification of reference gene primers within the assay. Sequence reads were collapsed and filtered to measure the absolute abundance of every unique TCRbeta CDR3 rearrangement. For each sample, productive Simpson clonality was calculated as the square root of Simpson's diversity index over productive rearrangements. TCRdb obtained this table from immuneACCESS and retained in-frame rearrangements with V and J assigned. These tables miss some clones; where compared with another copy, unresolved V genes account for less than half of the shortfall, and the remainder is unexplained. That table supplies the V and J calls and clone size; D and trimming were determined from the DNA. For this sample there are about 75,000 clones; 90% appear just once. 2% to 3% of the sample lies in the top ten.

The sequenced sample consisted of peripheral blood. This clonotype was obtained from a human donor in a cohort sampled during active COVID-19. This chain joins TRBV6-2 or TRBV6-3 to TRBJ2-3; 11 bases in the junction line up with TRBD2. The CDR3 protein is CASSYSMLAGGPITDTQYF. The sequenced DNA: TGTGCCAGCAGTTACTCGATGCTAGCGGGGGGCCCCATCACAGATACGCAGTATTTT.